These T cell receptor beta chains were read from a single sample in a study of glioma-infiltrating T cells after dendritic cell vaccination. Sequenced by immunoSEQ multiplex PCR; TCRdb stores in-frame clones only, minus some. The sample has roughly 52,000 clones, 85% seen once; the top ten hold 10% to 12%. The specimen was blood, collected before dendritic cell vaccination. All receptors derive from a human donor with glioblastoma. CDR3s include the opening cysteine and the closing phenylalanine or tryptophan. D genes are given only for firm matches. Not every row has a clone size; where given, it reads once, few, many or a size class.

>TRBJ2-5|NA|TRBV7-2|TRBD1
TGTGCCAGCAGCGCCGACAGGGTGCAAGAGACCCAGTACTTC
CASSADRVQETQYF
>TRBJ1-1|NA|TRBV30|NA
TGTGCCTGGGGTCAGGGGTTGAGCACTGAAGCTTTCTTT
CAWGQGLSTEAFF
>TRBJ2-3|NA|TRBV5-1|NA
TGCGCCAGCAGCTTGGACAGTAGAACGGGGGATACGCAGTATTTT
CASSLDSRTGDTQYF
>TRBJ2-3|NA|TRBV6-1|NA
TGTGCCAGCAGTGAAGCAACGGGGGGCGCAGATACGCAGTATTTT
CASSEATGGADTQYF
>TRBJ1-4|NA|TRBV7-2|NA
TGTGCCAGCAGCTTAGTGCTAGGCGGGGAAAAACTGTTTTTT
CASSLVLGGEKLFF
>TRBJ1-4|few|TRBV19|NA
TGTGCCAGTAGCGGGATCCTTCTAGACGGTGAAAAACTGTTTTTT
CASSGILLDGEKLFF
>TRBJ2-3|NA|TRBV5-4|NA
TGTGCCAGCAGCTTGGATCCGGGGGTTAGCACAGATACGCAGTATTTT
CASSLDPGVSTDTQYF
>TRBJ2-2|NA|TRBV29-1|TRBD2
TGCAGCGTCGGAGGTGGATCGGCGGGAGCGCGCACCGGGGAGCTGTTTTTT
CSVGGGSAGARTGELFF
>TRBJ1-2|few|TRBV6-6|NA
TGTGCCAGCAAGGCAGGGACACGGGACTATGGCTACACCTTC
CASKAGTRDYGYTF
>TRBJ1-1|NA|TRBV5-1|NA
TGCGCCAGCAGCTTGGAACAGTCGTCGAAAACTTTCTTT
CASSLEQSSKTFF
>TRBJ1-2|NA|TRBV2|NA
TGTGCCAGCAGCCCGGACAAAGATCCCTATGGCTACACCTTC
CASSPDKDPYGYTF
>TRBJ2-7|NA|TRBV5-1|NA
TGCGCCAGCAGCGACATAAGGGGGGGAAGCTCCTACGAGCAGTACTTC
CASSDIRGGSSYEQYF
>TRBJ2-7|few|TRBV19|TRBD1
TGTGCCAGTCGAGGGGATAGGGACAGGGGATCCTACGAGCAGTACTTC
CASRGDRDRGSYEQYF
>TRBJ2-2|NA|TRBV5-6|NA
TGTGCCAGCAGCTTGTTCCAGGGGCTGGTCGGGGAGCTGTTTTTT
CASSLFQGLVGELFF
>TRBJ2-1|NA|TRBV4-2|TRBD1
TGTGCCAGCAGCCAACTTACCGGGACAGGGGGGGATGAGCAGTTCTTC
CASSQLTGTGGDEQFF
>TRBJ1-1|NA|TRBV6-5|NA
TGTGCCAGCACGACCCGACAGGCGAAGGCTGAAGCTTTCTTT
CASTTRQAKAEAFF
>TRBJ1-1|NA|TRBV11-3|TRBD1
TGTGCCAGCAGCCAAACCAGGGGGGTCACTGAAGCTTTCTTT
CASSQTRGVTEAFF
>TRBJ2-5|few|TRBV5-1|NA
TGCGCCAGCAGCCCTACCCAAGAGACCCAGTACTTC
CASSPTQETQYF
>TRBJ1-5|NA|TRBV11-2|NA
TGTGCCAGCAGCAGCCGGGACAACAATCAGCCCCAGCATTTT
CASSSRDNNQPQHF
>TRBJ2-7|few|TRBV9|TRBD2
TGTGCCAGCAGCGTTAGCGGGGGGGTCTACGAGCAGTACTTC
CASSVSGGVYEQYF
>TRBJ2-7|NA|TRBV6-1|NA
TGTGCCAGCAGGAGCCCTAGCTATTTATCCTACGAGCAGTACTTC
CASRSPSYLSYEQYF
>TRBJ1-1|NA|TRBV4-2|TRBD1
TGTGCCAGCAGCTCCGGGACAGGGGACACTGAAGCTTTCTTT
CASSSGTGDTEAFF
>TRBJ1-4|NA|TRBV2|NA
TGTGCCAGCAGTGTCACCAGGGTTGTAACTAATGAAAAACTGTTTTTT
CASSVTRVVTNEKLFF